These 31 T cell receptor beta chains came from one sample sequenced in a study of cytomegalovirus exposure and HLA in healthy donors. PCR employed 60 Vbeta and 13 Jbeta primers. Data came from immunoSEQ multiplex PCR; TCRdb stores just in-frame clones and leaves some out. Of about 130,000 clones in the sample, 84% were seen once. Sequenced sample: PBMCs. The receptors come from a man aged 50-60 years in good health and CMV-seronegative.

This sequence joins TRBV5-1 and TRBJ2-5; D possibly corresponds to TRBD2 (5 bases). Germline CDR1 reads SGHRS; CDR2 reads YFSETQ. Trimming stripped 6 bases from V and 4 bases from J, with 13 bases between. The CDR3 covers 13 residues. CDR3 coding DNA: TGCGCCAGCACTAGGGAGCCGGGAGAGACCCAGTACTTC. Residues: CASTREPGETQYF.

This clone was seen more than once but under ten times. The V and J genes are TRBV29-1 and TRBJ2-5; 10 bases are shared with TRBD1. The J call may be faulty, since TRBJ2-7 better matches the DNA end. This CDR3 has 12 residues. From germline, CDR1 is SQVTM and CDR2 ANQGSEA. CDR3 amino acids: CSVTGTGDEQYF. CDR3 coding DNA: TGCAGCGTTACCGGGACAGGGGACGAGCAGTACTTC.

This chain joins TRBV7-6 and TRBJ2-7; no reliable D call. Germline V gene lookup returns CDR1 SGHVS and CDR2 FNYEAQ. This CDR3 spans 14 amino acids. Trimming stripped 5 bases from V and 2 bases from J, with 13 bases between. This chain's CDR3 is CASSPNPGTYEQYF. The CDR3 bases are TGTGCCAGCAGCCCTAACCCAGGCACCTACGAGCAGTACTTC.

The chain recombines TRBV5-6 with TRBJ1-4; the D gene is possibly TRBD1 (6 bases). CDR3 length: 17 amino acids. The V gene's germline CDR1 is SGHDT and CDR2 YYEEEE. Trimming stripped 4 bases from V and 0 bases from J, with 16 bases between. CDR3 nucleotide sequence: TGTGCCAGCAGCCGTAGAAAAACAGGGTCAACTAATGAAAAACTGTTTTTT. It yields the protein CASSRRKTGSTNEKLFF.

This clone was seen only once. V usage is TRBV11-2 and J usage is TRBJ1-6; maybe TRBD1 (6 bases). Germline V gene lookup returns CDR1 SGHAT and CDR2 FQNNGV. Trimming left V 5 bases short and J 9 bases short, with 23 bases between. The CDR3 contains 17 residues. The chain's CDR3 is CASSPRGAGSAGSPLHF. The CDR3 nucleotides are TGTGCCAGCAGCCCCCGGGGGGCCGGGTCCGCAGGTTCACCCCTCCACTTT. Full variable domain (outside the CDR3, taken from reference TRBV11-2 and TRBJ1-6): EAGVAQSPRYKIIEKRQSVAFWCNPISGHATLYWYQQILGQGPKLLIQFQNNGVVDDSQLPKDRFSAERLKGVDSTLKIQPAKLEDSAVYLCASSPRGAGSAGSPLHFGNGTRLTVT.

The chain has TRBV27 and TRBJ1-1; 8 positions agree with TRBD1. The germline gives CDR1 MNHEY, CDR2 SMNVEV (reference sequence). The CDR3 sequence is 14 residues long. With 3 bases clipped from V and 5 bases from J, the junction kept 5 bases outside the gene matches. The DNA of the CDR3 is TGTGCCAGCAGTTTCGGGACAGGACGAACTGAAGCTTTCTTT. Its translation is CASSFGTGRTEAFF.

The chain combines TRBV6-1 with TRBJ2-5, with 11 bases identical to TRBD2. The CDR3 is 18 residues long. Per the germline V gene, CDR1 is MNHNS and CDR2 is SASEGT. V dropped 4 bases and J dropped 5; count of bases not matched to a gene: 15. The CDR3 region has the DNA TGTGCCAGCAGTGGATTCCCAATAACTAGCGGGGGTTTGGAGACCCAGTACTTC. It translates to CASSGFPITSGGLETQYF.

The chain couples TRBV30 to TRBJ1-3; D is unresolved. The germline CDR1 and CDR2 sequences are GTSNPN and SVGIG (reference sequence). V shed 4 bases and J shed 1 base, with 14 bases lying between them. The CDR3 is 15 amino acids. This CDR3 is CAWNELRGSGNTIYF. The CDR3 DNA reads TGTGCCTGGAACGAACTCCGAGGGTCTGGAAACACCATATATTTT.

The rearrangement joins TRBV5-6 to TRBJ2-7; D unresolved. V was clipped by 0 bases and J by 2 bases, with 9 bases between them. Germline V lookup: CDR1 SGHDT, CDR2 YYEEEE. The CDR3 has 14 amino acids. CDR3 sequence: CASSLGASAYEQYF. The CDR3 nucleotides are TGTGCCAGCAGCTTGGGGGCCTCGGCCTACGAGCAGTACTTC.

V gene TRBV5-1 combines with J gene TRBJ1-1, with D maybe TRBD1 (6 bases). The CDR3 is 14 residues long. Trimming removed 2 bases from V and 3 bases from J, with 11 bases in between. Germline CDR1 is SGHRS and CDR2 is YFSETQ. The CDR3 sequence is CASSFSRGDTEAFF. The CDR3 DNA reads as TGCGCCAGCAGCTTTAGCAGGGGAGACACTGAAGCTTTCTTT.

The CDR3 nucleotides read TGTGCCAGTAGTAACCACAGAAGAACAGAGGGGGCCCAAGAGACCCAGTACTTC. Encoded protein: CASSNHRRTEGAQETQYF. V is TRBV19 and J is TRBJ2-5; 7 nucleotides line up with TRBD1. The CDR3 sequence is 18 residues long. From germline, CDR1 is LNHDA and CDR2 SQIVND (reference sequence). J gave up 1 base and V 4 bases, and 15 bases lay outside the gene matches.

V and J are TRBV19 and TRBJ1-5; D not certain. Trimming removed 7 bases at V and 2 bases at J, with 15 bases between. Germline assignment: CDR1 LNHDA and CDR2 SQIVND (reference sequence). The length of the CDR3 is 15 residues. CDR3 amino acids: CASNMGPAGNQPQHF. The CDR3 DNA reads as TGTGCCAGTAACATGGGTCCCGCGGGCAATCAGCCCCAGCATTTT.

The rearrangement links TRBV7-9 to TRBJ1-2; no reliable D call. This CDR3 comprises 11 residues. Germline assignment: CDR1 SEHNR and CDR2 FQNEAQ (reference sequence). The CDR3 reads CASRVDYGYTF. The CDR3 DNA is TGTGCTTCGAGGGTAGACTATGGCTACACCTTC.

This clone was seen a handful of times. The V and J genes are TRBV7-3 and TRBJ2-3; TRBD1 is a possible D gene (5 bases). Trimming stripped 4 bases from V and 6 bases from J, with 11 bases between. The CDR3 covers 13 residues. Germline CDR1 is SGHTA and CDR2 is FQGTGA. The CDR3 protein is CASSSQGADTQYF. CDR3 sequence (DNA): TGTGCCAGCAGCTCACAAGGGGCTGATACGCAGTATTTT.

The rearrangement joins TRBV5-4 to TRBJ1-1; D unresolved. The CDR3 consists of 14 residues. Germline loops: CDR1 SGHNT, CDR2 YYREEE (reference sequence). The germline V and J ends were trimmed by 2 bases and 3 bases, with 11 bases remaining between them. CDR3 DNA sequence: TGTGCCAGCAGCTTCAGTGGTGGTTACACTGAAGCTTTCTTT. Protein sequence: CASSFSGGYTEAFF.

This chain joins TRBV5-6 and TRBJ2-1, with TRBD2 identical over 14 bases. Unmatched junction bases numbered 6, after V lost 4 bases and J lost 6 bases. Per germline, CDR1 SGHDT and CDR2 YYEEEE. CDR3 length equals 16 residues. The CDR3 sequence is CASSELGLAGGNEQFF. In DNA, the CDR3 is TGTGCCAGCAGCGAGCTAGGACTAGCGGGGGGCAATGAGCAGTTCTTC.

This clone was counted a single time. The chain joins TRBV15 to TRBJ2-7; 10 bases map to TRBD1. Germline V lookup: CDR1 LNHNV, CDR2 YYDKDF (reference sequence). The CDR3 has 14 residues. The V segment lost 3 bases and the J segment 2 bases; nucleotides outside the gene matches: 1. Here the CDR3 DNA reads TGTGCCACCAGCAGGACAGGGGGCACCTACGAGCAGTACTTC. This gives the protein CATSRTGGTYEQYF. Drawing the rest from reference TRBV15 and TRBJ2-7, the complete variable domain is DAMVIQNPRYQVTQFGKPVTLSCSQTLNHNVMYWYQQKSSQAPKLLFHYYDKDFNNEADTPDNFQSRRPNTSFCFLDIRSPGLGDTAMYLCATSRTGGTYEQYFGPGTRLTVT.

This chain links TRBV30 with TRBJ1-5; no firm D call. The CDR3 covers 12 residues. Germline-derived CDR1 and CDR2 are GTSNPN and SVGIG (reference sequence). Trimming left V 3 bases short and J 2 bases short, with 5 bases between. Here the CDR3 reads CAWSEGNQPQHF. The CDR3 DNA reads TGTGCCTGGAGCGAGGGCAATCAGCCCCAGCATTTT.

V gene TRBV30 combines with J gene TRBJ1-5; 12 bases map to TRBD1. V trimming: 2 bases; J trimming: 6 bases; junction bases outside the gene matches: 5. Per germline, CDR1 GTSNPN and CDR2 SVGIG (reference sequence). The CDR3 extends over 15 amino acids. CDR3 nucleotide sequence: TGTGCCTGGAGTTATTGGGACAGGGGGCTTCAGCCCCAGCATTTT. Translation gives CAWSYWDRGLQPQHF.

The chain has TRBV6-1 and TRBJ1-6; the match to TRBD1 covers 9 bases. Germline values: CDR1 MNHNS, CDR2 SASEGT. V dropped 5 bases and J dropped 9; count of bases not matched to a gene: 5. This CDR3 spans 14 amino acids. The chain's CDR3 is CASSPDRGSSPLHF. As DNA, the CDR3 is TGTGCCAGCAGTCCAGACAGGGGGTCTTCACCCCTCCACTTT.

This chain connects TRBV29-1 to TRBJ1-1, with D uncertain. CDR3 length: 15 amino acids. In germline, CDR1 is SQVTM, CDR2 ANQGSEA. Trimming removed 4 bases from V and 0 bases from J, with 15 bases in between. CDR3 protein: CSVVIYLDMNTEAFF. CDR3 bases: TGCAGCGTTGTCATCTATCTCGACATGAACACTGAAGCTTTCTTT.

This chain connects TRBV25-1 to TRBJ2-5; D is unclear. The end of the DNA is better explained by TRBJ2-7, so the J call may be wrong. CDR3 length: 14 residues. Germline V gives CDR1 MGHDK, CDR2 SYGVNS. CDR3 sequence: CASSEPDRLGEQYF. The DNA for the CDR3 is TGTGCCAGCAGTGAGCCAGACCGTTTGGGCGAGCAGTACTTC.

This clone appeared a few times. The chain combines TRBV15 with TRBJ2-7; 7 bases fit TRBD1. This CDR3 has 16 amino acids. Germline CDR1 reads LNHNV; CDR2 reads YYDKDF (reference sequence). With 1 base clipped from V and 4 bases from J, the junction kept 10 bases outside the gene matches. The CDR3 nucleotides are TGTGCCACCAGCAGAGTGGCGGCACAGGGGAAGTACGAGCAGTACTTC. The encoded protein is CATSRVAAQGKYEQYF.

V usage is TRBV19 and J usage is TRBJ2-3; weak D call: TRBD2 (5 bases). This CDR3 is 13 amino acids long. In germline, CDR1 is LNHDA, CDR2 SQIVND (reference sequence). The V and J ends lost 5 bases and 2 bases respectively, with 8 bases between them. This CDR3 reads CASSLGVTDTQYF. CDR3 in DNA: TGTGCCAGTAGTCTCGGGGTCACAGATACGCAGTATTTT.

This clone was seen once. The chain combines TRBV18 with TRBJ1-1, with 7 bases matching TRBD1. Germline V gene lookup returns CDR1 KGHSH and CDR2 LQKENI. The CDR3 runs 15 residues. After removal of 4 bases from V and 0 bases from J, the junction contained 5 bases not matched to a gene. The CDR3 spells CASSLGQVMNTEAFF. Written as DNA, the CDR3 is TGTGCCAGCTCACTCGGACAGGTTATGAACACTGAAGCTTTCTTT.

The V and J genes are TRBV6-5 and TRBJ2-7; D is possibly TRBD2 (5 bases). CDR1 is MNHEY, CDR2 SVGAGI, per germline. The CDR3 sequence is 16 residues long. V was clipped by 0 bases and J by 2 bases, with 14 bases between them. The CDR3 loop reads CASSYSRAGGTYEQYF. CDR3 DNA: TGTGCCAGCAGTTACTCAAGGGCAGGAGGTACCTACGAGCAGTACTTC.

The chain carries TRBV5-6 and TRBJ1-2, with D possibly TRBD1 on 6 matching bases. This CDR3 spans 14 amino acids. Germline V gene sequence: CDR1 SGHDT, CDR2 YYEEEE. The V and J ends lost 6 bases and 10 bases respectively, with 22 bases between them. The DNA for the CDR3 is TGTGCCAGCAAGTGGGGGGGCCTCCAGTCAGACTACACCTTC. It specifies CASKWGGLQSDYTF.

The J gene is TRBJ1-6, the V gene TRBV2; D is uncertain. In germline, CDR1 is SNHLY, CDR2 FYNNEI. Deletions cut 10 bases from V and 10 bases from J, with 8 bases between. The CDR3 loop spans 10 amino acids. CDR3 DNA sequence: TGTGCCACCGGGAGGTCACCCCTCCACTTT. Amino acid sequence: CATGRSPLHF. Full variable domain (remainder filled in from reference TRBV2 and TRBJ1-6): EPEVTQTPSHQVTQMGQEVILRCVPISNHLYFYWYRQILGQKVEFLVSFYNNEISEKSEIFDDQFSVERPDGSNFTLKIRSTKLEDSAMYFCATGRSPLHFGNGTRLTVT.

The CDR3 region is CSVEDRVSNYGYTF. CDR3 bases: TGCAGCGTTGAGGACAGGGTATCTAACTATGGCTACACCTTC. The chain employs TRBV29-1 and TRBJ1-2; 8 bases line up with TRBD1. Per the germline V gene, CDR1 is SQVTM and CDR2 is ANQGSEA. The CDR3 contains 14 residues. Trimming cost V 3 bases and J 0 bases; bases outside gene matches: 3.

This chain links TRBV7-2 with TRBJ2-1; D perhaps matches TRBD2 (5 bases). CDR1 and CDR2 (germline): SGHTA, FQGNSA. CDR3 length equals 13 residues. Trimming took 10 bases from V and 3 from J, leaving 13 bases between them. Here the CDR3 reads CAKRVGGYNEQFF. In DNA, the CDR3 is TGTGCCAAACGTGTCGGAGGCTACAATGAGCAGTTCTTC.

This sequence joins TRBV5-1 and TRBJ2-7; 12 positions match TRBD2. The germline CDR1 and CDR2 sequences are SGHRS and YFSETQ. V lost 3 bases, J lost 2 bases, and 3 bases stayed unmatched. The CDR3 runs to 15 residues. CDR3 region: CASSYTSGGPYEQYF. DNA for the CDR3: TGCGCCAGCAGCTATACTAGCGGGGGGCCCTACGAGCAGTACTTC.